This entry lists 13 T cell receptor beta chains sequenced from one sample in a study of T cell changes during pregnancy in multiple sclerosis. The data were produced by immunoSEQ multiplex PCR, yet TCRdb's version contains in-frame clones alone and is incomplete. The sample holds 77,000 or so clones, about 94% seen once. Here the sequenced sample was peripheral blood, taken in the second trimester of pregnancy. The receptors here all came from a female donor in good health, enrolled as a control in a pregnancy study.

The chain recombines TRBV2 with TRBJ2-5; 9 bases are a match to TRBD2. Germline loops: CDR1 SNHLY, CDR2 FYNNEI. V lost 5 bases, J lost 4 bases, and 11 bases stayed unmatched. The CDR3 sequence is 16 residues long. The CDR3 sequence is CASSKGGTSRGETQYF. CDR3 nucleotide sequence: TGTGCCAGCAGTAAAGGAGGGACTAGCCGGGGAGAGACCCAGTACTTC.

V and J are TRBV5-1 and TRBJ2-5; 13 bases agree with TRBD2. The CDR3 totals 15 residues. With V trimmed by 4 bases and J by 3 bases, 3 bases remained unmatched. Germline V gene lookup returns CDR1 SGHRS and CDR2 YFSETQ. The DNA of the CDR3 is TGCGCCAGCAGCGCCGGGACTAGCGGGGAAGAGACCCAGTACTTC. Protein sequence: CASSAGTSGEETQYF.

This sequence joins TRBV5-6 and TRBJ1-4; the match to TRBD1 covers 7 bases. V lost 0 bases, J lost 7 bases, and 9 bases stayed unmatched. From germline, CDR1 is SGHDT and CDR2 YYEEEE. The length of the CDR3 is 16 residues. The CDR3, as DNA: TGTGCCAGCAGCTTGGCCGGGAGACAGGGAAGTGAAAAACTGTTTTTT. This codes for CASSLAGRQGSEKLFF. Full variable domain (missing parts from reference TRBV5-6 and TRBJ1-4): DAGVTQSPTHLIKTRGQQVTLRCSPKSGHDTVSWYQQALGQGPQFIFQYYEEEERQRGNFPDRFSGHQFPNYSSELNVNALLLGDSALYLCASSLAGRQGSEKLFFGSGTQLSVL.

This clone was recorded once. The chain carries TRBV14 and TRBJ2-5, with a tentative D call TRBD2 (6 bases). Trimming pared 4 bases from V and 4 bases from J, leaving 19 bases between. The CDR3 is 16 amino acids. CDR1 SGHDN and CDR2 FVKESK come from the germline V gene. The CDR3, as DNA: TGTGCCAGCAGCCGGTACCTGGGGGACGGGGGAGAGACCCAGTACTTC. Translation: CASSRYLGDGGETQYF.

The J gene is TRBJ1-1, the V gene TRBV29-1; 7 nucleotides line up with TRBD1. The V segment lost 4 bases and the J segment 2 bases; nucleotides outside the gene matches: 4. The germline CDR1 and CDR2 sequences are SQVTM and ANQGSEA. The CDR3 is 13 amino acids. The DNA for the CDR3 is TGCAGCGTTGTCGGACAGGTAAACACTGAAGCTTTCTTT. Its protein product is CSVVGQVNTEAFF.

This clone appeared a single time. This chain joins TRBV11-3 and TRBJ1-1; D possibly corresponds to TRBD1 (6 bases). The V and J ends lost 2 bases and 7 bases respectively, with 14 bases between them. The CDR3 consists of 14 residues. The germline gives CDR1 SGHNT, CDR2 YENEEA. The CDR3 DNA reads TGTGCCAGCAGCTTAAGGTGGGAGGGGGATGAAGCTTTCTTT. Protein: CASSLRWEGDEAFF.

This sequence joins TRBV19 and TRBJ2-7; TRBD1 is a possible D gene (7 bases). Deletions cut 6 bases from V and 5 bases from J, with 14 bases between. Germline values: CDR1 LNHDA, CDR2 SQIVND (reference sequence). The CDR3 is 13 amino acids. Here the CDR3 DNA reads TGTGCCAGTAGGTTTGGCAGGGGGGACGAGCAGTACTTC. This codes for CASRFGRGDEQYF.

The rearrangement links TRBV18 to TRBJ1-6, with 8 bases aligning to TRBD1. V gave up 1 base and J gave up 7 bases; unmatched junction bases: 3. Germline lookup yields CDR1 KGHSH and CDR2 LQKENI. This CDR3 comprises 15 residues. This CDR3 is CASSPLRQGNSPLHF. CDR3 in DNA: TGTGCCAGCTCACCACTTCGACAGGGGAATTCACCCCTCCACTTT. The full variable domain, its missing parts supplied by reference TRBV18 and TRBJ1-6, is NAGVMQNPRHLVRRRGQEARLRCSPMKGHSHVYWYRQLPEEGLKFMVYLQKENIIDESGMPKERFSAEFPKEGPSILRIQQVVRGDSAAYFCASSPLRQGNSPLHFGNGTRLTVT.

A single count supports this clone. The rearrangement links TRBV7-8 to TRBJ2-3, with D possibly matching TRBD1 (6 bases). The CDR3 sequence is 17 residues long. The germline V and J ends were trimmed by 1 base and 4 bases, with 18 bases remaining between them. Germline V gene data show CDR1 as SGHVS and CDR2 as FQNEAQ. In DNA, the CDR3 is TGTGCCAGCAGCTTAGTTGGGGGCTACCTCTCCGCAGATACGCAGTATTTT. The encoded protein is CASSLVGGYLSADTQYF.

V usage is TRBV6-1 and J usage is TRBJ2-1; a possible D gene is TRBD1 (5 bases). V lost 6 bases and J 8 bases, leaving 20 bases between the germline ends. Germline CDR1 MNHNS, CDR2 SASEGT. The CDR3 runs to 15 residues. Here the CDR3 reads CASRIRGELYHEQFF. In DNA, the CDR3 is TGTGCCAGCAGGATTAGGGGCGAGTTGTATCATGAGCAGTTCTTC.

The CDR3 loop is CASSLEGLGEAFF. The DNA for the CDR3 is TGTGCCAGCAGCTTGGAGGGGCTCGGAGAAGCTTTCTTT. V is TRBV5-5 and J is TRBJ1-1, with D maybe TRBD1 (5 bases). Trimming cost V 0 bases and J 8 bases, with 11 bases left between them. Germline lookup yields CDR1 SGHKS and CDR2 YYEKEE (reference sequence). The CDR3 consists of 13 residues.

This clone appeared a single time. The chain links TRBV19 to TRBJ1-5; TRBD1 might be the D (6 bases). The germline V and J ends were trimmed by 5 bases and 2 bases, with 16 bases remaining between them. Germline V gene sequence: CDR1 LNHDA, CDR2 SQIVND (reference sequence). The CDR3 loop spans 16 amino acids. Here the CDR3 reads CASSHHRQVRNQPQHF. Here the CDR3 DNA reads TGTGCCAGTAGTCATCATAGACAGGTTCGCAATCAGCCCCAGCATTTT.

V gene TRBV2 combines with J gene TRBJ2-5; D is unresolved. CDR1 is SNHLY and CDR2 is FYNNEI in the germline V gene. This CDR3 has 11 amino acids. V was pared by 6 bases and J by 5 bases, with 7 bases between. The CDR3 DNA follows: TGTGCCAGCAGGGTCGGGGAGACCCAGTACTTC. Protein sequence: CASRVGETQYF.